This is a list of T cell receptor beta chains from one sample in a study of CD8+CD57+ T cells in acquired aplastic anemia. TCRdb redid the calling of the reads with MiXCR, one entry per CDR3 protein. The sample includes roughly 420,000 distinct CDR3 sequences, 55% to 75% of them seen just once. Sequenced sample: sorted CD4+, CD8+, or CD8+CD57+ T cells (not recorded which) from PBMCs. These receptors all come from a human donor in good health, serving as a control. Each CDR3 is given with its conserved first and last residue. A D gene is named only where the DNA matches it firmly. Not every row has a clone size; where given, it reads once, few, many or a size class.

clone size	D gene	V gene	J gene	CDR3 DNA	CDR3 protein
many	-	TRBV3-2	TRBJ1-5	TGTGCCAGCAGCCAGAATCCAGAGGGCAATCAGCCCCAGCATTTT	CASSQNPEGNQPQHF
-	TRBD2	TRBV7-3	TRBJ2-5	TGTGCCAGCAGTACCACGAGCGGGGGACAAGAGGCCCAGTACTTC	CASSTTSGGQEAQYF
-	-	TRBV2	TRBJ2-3	TGTGCCAGCAGTACCGGGTTCACAGATACGCAGTATTTT	CASSTGFTDTQYF
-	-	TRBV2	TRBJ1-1	TGTGCCAGCAGCCCCTGGTCAGGGGAAAATGAAGCTTTCTTT	CASSPWSGENEAFF
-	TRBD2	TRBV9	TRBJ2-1	TGTGCCAGCAGTTTAGCGGGGGGGCCCAACGCCTACAATGAGCAGTTCTTC	CASSLAGGPNAYNEQFF
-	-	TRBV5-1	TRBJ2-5	TGCGCCAGCAGCCAAGTTATGCGGAACCAAGAGACGCAGTGCTTC	CASSQVMRNQETQCF
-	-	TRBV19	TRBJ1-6	TGTGCCAGCAGGGTTCTTAATTCACCCCTCCACTTT	CASRVLNSPLHF
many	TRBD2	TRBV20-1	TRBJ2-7	TGCAGTGCTAGATCTGGGACTAGCGGCTCCTACGAGCAGTACTTC	CSARSGTSGSYEQYF
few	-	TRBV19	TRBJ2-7	TGTGCCAGTAGCATTCATGGGGGGGCCGGCTACGAGCAGTACTTC	CASSIHGGAGYEQYF
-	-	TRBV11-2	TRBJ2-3	TGTGCCAGCAGCAAAAAAACAGGGCTAACGCAGTATTTT	CASSKKTGLTQYF
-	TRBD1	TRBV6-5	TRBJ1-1	TGTGCCAGCAGACTGGGGACAGGGCAAGAAGCTTTCTTT	CASRLGTGQEAFF
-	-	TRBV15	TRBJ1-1	TGTGCCACCAGCAGAGATCGGGATGGGAGCACTGAAGCTTTCTTT	CATSRDRDGSTEAFF
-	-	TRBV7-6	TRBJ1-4	TGTGCCAGCAGCAGAGGCCAGGGAACAGGGATAAAACTGTTTTTT	CASSRGQGTGIKLFF
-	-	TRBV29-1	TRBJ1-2	TGCAGCGTTCGTCGACAGTCTATTGAGTACACCTTC	CSVRRQSIEYTF
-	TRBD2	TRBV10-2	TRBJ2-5	TGCGCCAGCAGTGAGGGGGAGGCGGGGGTGGGCGCGCAGTACTTC	CASSEGEAGVGAQYF
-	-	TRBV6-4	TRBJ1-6	TGTGCCAGCAGTGCTTCAGGGTTGAATTCACCCCTCCACTTT	CASSASGLNSPLHF
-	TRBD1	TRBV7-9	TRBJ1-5	TGTGCCAGCAGCACAACAGGGGGACCCCAGCATTTT	CASSTTGGPQHF
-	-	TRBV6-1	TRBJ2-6	TGTGCCAGCAGTCAACCCCCCGCCATCGTCCTGACCTTC	CASSQPPAIVLTF
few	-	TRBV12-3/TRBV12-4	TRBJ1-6	TGTGCCAGCAATGACCCGTTTTCACCCCTCCACTTT	CASNDPFSPLHF
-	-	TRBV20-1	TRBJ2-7	TGCAGTGCCCGCCTACGAGTTGGGGCATACGAGCAGTACTTC	CSARLRVGAYEQYF
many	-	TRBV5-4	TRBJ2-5	TGTGCCAGCAGCTTTTGGCAGACCCAAGAGACCCAGTACTTC	CASSFWQTQETQYF
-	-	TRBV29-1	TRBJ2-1	TGCAGCGTTGGCACCTACAATGAGGCTTTCTTC	CSVGTYNEAFF
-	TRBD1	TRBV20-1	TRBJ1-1	TGCAGTGCTGGAAAGGACAGGGGAATCACTGAAGCTCTCTTT	CSAGKDRGITEALF
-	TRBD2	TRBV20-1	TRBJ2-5	TGCAGTGCCTACGCCCCTAGCGGAAGGTACCAAGAGACCCAGTACTTC	CSAYAPSGRYQETQYF
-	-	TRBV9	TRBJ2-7	TGTGCCAGCAGCGTAGATTCCAGGGGCGGAAACACCATCTTC	CASSVDSRGGNTIF
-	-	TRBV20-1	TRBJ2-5	TGCAGTGCTAGACCCTACTACCATGAGCCCCAGTACTTC	CSARPYYHEPQYF
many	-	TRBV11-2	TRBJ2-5	TGTGCCAGCAAAAAGGTAGTGGGAAACCAAGAGACCCAGTACTTC	CASKKVVGNQETQYF
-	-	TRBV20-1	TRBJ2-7	TGCAGTGCTTCAGATTCCGACGACGACTACTTC	CSASDSDDDYF
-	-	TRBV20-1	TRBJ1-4	TGCAGTGCTAACCCAGGGGAAAAACTGTTTTTT	CSANPGEKLFF
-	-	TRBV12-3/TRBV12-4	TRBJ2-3	TGTGCCAGCAGTCGAGCACTCTCAGATACGCAGTATTTT	CASSRALSDTQYF
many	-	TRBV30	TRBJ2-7	TGTGCCTGGAGCGGACAGTCCTACGAGCAGTACTTC	CAWSGQSYEQYF
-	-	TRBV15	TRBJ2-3	TGTGCCACCAGCAGGGGACTCGACCCTAGAATAGATACGCAGTATTTT	CATSRGLDPRIDTQYF
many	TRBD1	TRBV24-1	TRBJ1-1	TGTGCCCCTCGGGGAGGGGACAGTGCGAACACTGAAGCTTTCTTT	CAPRGGDSANTEAFF
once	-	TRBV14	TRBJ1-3	TGTGCCAGCAGCCAGGTACGGGCTTCTGGATACAACATATATTTT	CASSQVRASGYNIYF
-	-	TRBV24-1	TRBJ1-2	TGTGCCACCAGTCTAAGGGGTGGAGATGGCTACACCTTC	CATSLRGGDGYTF
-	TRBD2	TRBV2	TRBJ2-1	TGTGCCAGCAGCGTAGAGGGCGGGACTAGCCTTTATGAGCAGTTCTTC	CASSVEGGTSLYEQFF
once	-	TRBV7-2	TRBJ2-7	TGTGCCAGCAGCTTACCGTGGACAGCCTACGAGCAGTACTACTTC	CASSLPWTAYEQYYF
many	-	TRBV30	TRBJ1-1	TGTGCCTGGAAACAGCCGGGGGCAAGGACTGAAGCTTTCTTT	CAWKQPGARTEAFF
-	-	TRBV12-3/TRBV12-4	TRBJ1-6	TGTGCCAGCAGCCGCGAAAGGGGGGGATCACCCTCCCACCTCCACTTT	CASSRERGGSPSHLHF
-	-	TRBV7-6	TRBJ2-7	TGTGCCAGCAGCTCGGGACGTGAAACCGGGGAGCTGTACTTC	CASSSGRETGELYF
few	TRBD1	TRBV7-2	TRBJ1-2	TGTGCCAGCAGCCGGGACAGGGGTGGCGGCTACACCTTC	CASSRDRGGGYTF
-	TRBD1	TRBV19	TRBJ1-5	TGTGCCAGCAGCCGGACAGGATTGTCGCTCCAGCACTTT	CASSRTGLSLQHF
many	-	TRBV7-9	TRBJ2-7	TGTGCCAGCAGCTTATTAAAGGGTTCAAGGTACGAGCAGTACTTC	CASSLLKGSRYEQYF
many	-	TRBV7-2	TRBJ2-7	TGTGCCAGCAGCTTAGCCCATGGCAGGGTTGACGAGCAGTACTTC	CASSLAHGRVDEQYF
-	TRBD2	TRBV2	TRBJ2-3	TGTGCCAGCAGGGAAGGGACTACTAACACAGATACGCAGTATTTT	CASREGTTNTDTQYF
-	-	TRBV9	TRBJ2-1	TGTGCCAGCAGTCCAGCACCCACAGATACGCAGTTCTTC	CASSPAPTDTQFF
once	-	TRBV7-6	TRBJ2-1	TGTGCCAGCACCTTAGGGGGGCTGGGTTTGAAAAGGCAGTTCTTC	CASTLGGLGLKRQFF
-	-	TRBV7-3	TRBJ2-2	TGTGCCAGTAGACCAGGCCGTAACATCGGGGCGCTGTTTTTT	CASRPGRNIGALFF
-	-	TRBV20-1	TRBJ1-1	TGCAGTGCTAGTCCGGCGGTTGAGCAGTTTGAAGCTTTCTTT	CSASPAVEQFEAFF
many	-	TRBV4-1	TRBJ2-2	TGCGCCAGCAGGCCCCGCGTGTCAGATAACACCGGGGAGCTGTTTTTT	CASRPRVSDNTGELFF
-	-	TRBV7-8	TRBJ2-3	TGTGCCAGCAGCTTCCCCCCGGGAAAGGGGCGCGCGCAGTATTTT	CASSFPPGKGRAQYF
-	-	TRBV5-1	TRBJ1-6	TGCGCCAGCAGCTTGGACGGGAGGACGGCTTCACCCCTCCACTTT	CASSLDGRTASPLHF
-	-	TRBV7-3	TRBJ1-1	TGTGCCAGCAGCTTGACTAGCGGGGAGCCGGGGACTCTCTTT	CASSLTSGEPGTLF
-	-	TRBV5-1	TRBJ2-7	TGCGCCAGCAGCTTGGAAAATGGAAACACCCAGTACTTC	CASSLENGNTQYF
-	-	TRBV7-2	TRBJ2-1	TGTGCCAGCAGCGAAGGGACGCTAAATGAGCAGTTCTTC	CASSEGTLNEQFF
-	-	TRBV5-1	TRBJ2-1	TGCGCCAGCAGCTTGGGGGGGACGAACAATGAGCAGTTCTTC	CASSLGGTNNEQFF
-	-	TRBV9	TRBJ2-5	TGTGCCAGCAGCGTATCTGAGGGGAGCTCCTACAATGACTTC	CASSVSEGSSYNDF
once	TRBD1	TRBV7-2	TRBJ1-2	TGTGCCAGCAGCCCAGGGGGGGGGACAATCTATGGCTACACCTTC	CASSPGGGTIYGYTF
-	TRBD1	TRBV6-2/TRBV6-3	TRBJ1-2	TGTGCCAGCAACACGACAGGGGGCTACACCTTC	CASNTTGGYTF